The source of this T cell receptor (beta chain) is a study of beta chain features in type 1 diabetes. As for the study in general: On cell yields, gender and age, patients and healthy donors were similar. Examination of sorted cells across all samples involved 90 million to 120 million cells.

Per the germline V gene, CDR1 is SEHNR and CDR2 is FQNEAQ (reference sequence). This CDR3 contains 17 residues. V was shortened by 0 bases and J by 0 bases, with 15 bases between the two germline ends. Sequencing targeted expressed TCRB transcripts, as all isolated RNA had been reverse transcribed. TCRdb's table, derived via immunoSEQ multiplex PCR, lists solely in-frame clones and lacks some. The sample lists hundreds of thousands of clones; over 10% were seen once. About 110 mL of blood, on average, came from one heparinised draw per donor. CD4+ cells of the naive, central memory, regulatory and stem cell-like memory types were sorted via CD45RO/CCR7/CD25/CD127/CD95/CD27.

The chain recombines TRBV7-9 with TRBJ2-7; D may be TRBD2 (5 bases). The TCR comes from a man younger than 35 in good health. The sequenced sample was naive CD4+ T cells from blood. The CDR3 DNA is TGTGCCAGCAGCTTAGCCGGCGACTGGAGGAGCTCCTACGAGCAGTACTTC. Translated: CASSLAGDWRSSYEQYF.